This T cell receptor beta chain was captured by sequencing in a study of blood T cell repertoires in COVID-19. Study information: The United States, Italy and Spain provided the acute and convalescent COVID-19 samples.

Per the study methods: By means of reference gene primer amplification, nucleated cell counts were estimated. Here immunoSEQ multiplex PCR was the method, and the copy in TCRdb shows in-frame clones only, minus some. V and J calls and clone size are given by that table; D and trimming were obtained from the DNA. Of some 250,000 clones listed, 70% to 90% are singletons. What was sequenced was peripheral blood. The origin of this receptor is a man between 25 and 39 years old who had recovered from COVID-19.

CDR3 protein: CASSQDVNTQYF. The DNA for the CDR3 is TGCGCCAGCAGTCAGGATGTGAATACGCAGTATTTT. The rearrangement joins TRBV5-1 to TRBJ2-3; D is unresolved. Trimming left V 5 bases short and J 7 bases short, with 11 bases between. Germline assignment: CDR1 SGHRS and CDR2 YFSETQ. This CDR3 region has 12 residues.